A selection of T cell receptor beta chains follows, all from one sample in a study of OX40 agonist ivuxolimab in advanced cancers. Here immunoSEQ multiplex PCR was the method, and the copy in TCRdb shows in-frame clones only, minus some. The repertoire holds 70,000 or so clones, with roughly 90% as singletons. The material was CD4+ or CD8+ T cells sorted from blood, obtained in a trial of the OX40 agonist ivuxolimab. These receptors were taken from an adult with an advanced solid tumor such as melanoma, head and neck, liver or kidney cancer. The CDR3 runs from the conserved cysteine through the conserved F or W. The D gene is left open where the match is weak. For some rows the clone size is stated as once, few or many, or as a class when expanded; others skip it.

clone size: .; D gene: TRBD2; J gene: TRBJ2-7; V gene: TRBV18; CDR3 protein: CASSPKREPYEQYF; CDR3 DNA: TGTGCCAGCTCACCGAAGCGGGAGCCCTACGAGCAGTACTTC
clone size: .; D gene: .; J gene: TRBJ2-7; V gene: TRBV2; CDR3 protein: CASSERSLREQYF; CDR3 DNA: TGTGCCAGCAGTGAGCGGTCCCTTAGGGAGCAGTACTTC
clone size: .; D gene: .; J gene: TRBJ2-7; V gene: TRBV5-5; CDR3 protein: CASSSAYEQYF; CDR3 DNA: TGTGCCAGCAGCTCGGCCTACGAGCAGTACTTC
clone size: few; D gene: .; J gene: TRBJ1-1; V gene: TRBV27; CDR3 protein: CASRLQQNTEAFF; CDR3 DNA: TGTGCCAGCAGGCTACAGCAGAACACTGAAGCTTTCTTT
clone size: .; D gene: .; J gene: TRBJ1-5; V gene: TRBV6-5; CDR3 protein: CASGEDRSQPQHF; CDR3 DNA: TGTGCCAGCGGTGAGGACAGATCTCAGCCCCAGCATTTT
clone size: .; D gene: .; J gene: TRBJ2-7; V gene: TRBV28; CDR3 protein: CASSDPRGREQYF; CDR3 DNA: TGTGCCAGTTCTGACCCCCGGGGGCGGGAGCAGTACTTC
clone size: once; D gene: TRBD1; J gene: TRBJ1-5; V gene: TRBV28; CDR3 protein: CASSLIGTGRSQPQHF; CDR3 DNA: TGTGCCAGCAGTTTAATTGGGACAGGGCGTAGTCAGCCCCAGCATTTT
clone size: few; D gene: .; J gene: TRBJ1-1; V gene: TRBV19; CDR3 protein: CASSMGRTEAFF; CDR3 DNA: TGTGCCAGTAGTATGGGGCGAACTGAAGCTTTCTTT
clone size: few; D gene: TRBD1; J gene: TRBJ1-1; V gene: TRBV7-6; CDR3 protein: CASSFSSQGGGTEAFF; CDR3 DNA: TGTGCCAGCAGCTTCTCAAGCCAGGGGGGAGGCACTGAAGCTTTCTTT
clone size: once; D gene: .; J gene: TRBJ2-2; V gene: TRBV5-3; CDR3 protein: CASSLLGFTGELFF; CDR3 DNA: TGTGCCAGCAGCTTGCTCGGGTTCACCGGGGAGCTGTTTTTT
clone size: .; D gene: TRBD2; J gene: TRBJ2-5; V gene: TRBV19; CDR3 protein: CASSTGGRETQYF; CDR3 DNA: TGTGCCAGTAGTACCGGGGGGAGAGAGACCCAGTACTTC
clone size: .; D gene: .; J gene: TRBJ2-3; V gene: TRBV4-1; CDR3 protein: CASSQGSGPYSTDTQYF; CDR3 DNA: TGCGCCAGCAGCCAAGGTAGCGGCCCTTATAGCACAGATACGCAGTATTTT
clone size: few; D gene: .; J gene: TRBJ2-7; V gene: TRBV10-1; CDR3 protein: CASSESSGASTYF; CDR3 DNA: TGCGCCAGCAGTGAGTCAAGTGGAGCCTCGACGTACTTC
clone size: .; D gene: TRBD2; J gene: TRBJ2-1; V gene: TRBV5-1; CDR3 protein: CASSLSGGGNEQFF; CDR3 DNA: TGCGCCAGCAGCTTATCGGGAGGGGGGAATGAGCAGTTCTTC
clone size: .; D gene: .; J gene: TRBJ2-3; V gene: TRBV30; CDR3 protein: CAWNGGTDTQYF; CDR3 DNA: TGTGCCTGGAACGGGGGCACAGATACGCAGTATTTT
clone size: .; D gene: TRBD1; J gene: TRBJ1-2; V gene: TRBV6-5; CDR3 protein: CASSGDRAYGYTF; CDR3 DNA: TGTGCCAGCAGCGGCGACAGGGCCTATGGCTACACCTTC
clone size: .; D gene: .; J gene: TRBJ2-2; V gene: TRBV6-1; CDR3 protein: CASKTQLDTGELFF; CDR3 DNA: TGTGCCAGCAAGACACAGCTAGACACCGGGGAGCTGTTTTTT
clone size: .; D gene: TRBD1; J gene: TRBJ2-2; V gene: TRBV10-2; CDR3 protein: CASSNTGVDTGELFF; CDR3 DNA: TGCGCCAGCAGTAATACAGGGGTGGATACCGGGGAGCTGTTTTTT
clone size: .; D gene: .; J gene: TRBJ2-7; V gene: TRBV19; CDR3 protein: CASSGLTSYEQYF; CDR3 DNA: TGTGCCAGTAGCGGGCTAACCTCCTACGAGCAGTACTTC
clone size: once; D gene: .; J gene: TRBJ1-1; V gene: TRBV27; CDR3 protein: CASSRDRGTEAFF; CDR3 DNA: TGTGCCAGCAGCCGGGACCGAGGTACTGAAGCTTTCTTT
clone size: .; D gene: .; J gene: TRBJ2-1; V gene: TRBV5-3; CDR3 protein: CARSLLCPFPQFF; CDR3 DNA: TGTGCCAGAAGCTTGCTGTGTCCCTTTCCACAGTTCTTC
clone size: .; D gene: .; J gene: TRBJ2-5; V gene: TRBV7-7; CDR3 protein: CASSSRETQYF; CDR3 DNA: TGTGCTAGCAGCTCTCGAGAGACCCAGTACTTC
clone size: once; D gene: .; J gene: TRBJ1-1; V gene: TRBV28; CDR3 protein: CASSLRWRENTEAFF; CDR3 DNA: TGTGCCAGCAGTTTACGCTGGCGGGAGAACACTGAAGCTTTCTTT
clone size: .; D gene: .; J gene: TRBJ2-2; V gene: TRBV28; CDR3 protein: CASSLMRAGELFF; CDR3 DNA: TGTGCCAGCAGTTTAATGAGGGCCGGGGAGCTGTTTTTT
clone size: .; D gene: .; J gene: TRBJ1-1; V gene: TRBV9; CDR3 protein: CASSPGPGSTEAFF; CDR3 DNA: TGTGCCAGCAGCCCCGGCCCAGGGAGCACTGAAGCTTTCTTT
clone size: .; D gene: .; J gene: TRBJ1-4; V gene: TRBV30; CDR3 protein: CAWSGEPRGEKLFF; CDR3 DNA: TGTGCCTGGAGCGGGGAACCAAGGGGAGAAAAACTGTTTTTT